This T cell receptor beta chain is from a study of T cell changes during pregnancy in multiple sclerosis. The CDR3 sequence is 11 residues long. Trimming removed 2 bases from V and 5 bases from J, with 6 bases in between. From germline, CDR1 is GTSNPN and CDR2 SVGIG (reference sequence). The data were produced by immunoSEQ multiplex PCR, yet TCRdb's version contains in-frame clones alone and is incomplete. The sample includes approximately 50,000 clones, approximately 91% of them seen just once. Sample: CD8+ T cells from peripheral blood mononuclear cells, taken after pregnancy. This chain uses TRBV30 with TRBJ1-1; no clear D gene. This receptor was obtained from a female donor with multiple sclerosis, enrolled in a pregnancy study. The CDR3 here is CAWSSGTEAFF. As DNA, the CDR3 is TGTGCCTGGAGTTCCGGGACTGAAGCTTTCTTT.